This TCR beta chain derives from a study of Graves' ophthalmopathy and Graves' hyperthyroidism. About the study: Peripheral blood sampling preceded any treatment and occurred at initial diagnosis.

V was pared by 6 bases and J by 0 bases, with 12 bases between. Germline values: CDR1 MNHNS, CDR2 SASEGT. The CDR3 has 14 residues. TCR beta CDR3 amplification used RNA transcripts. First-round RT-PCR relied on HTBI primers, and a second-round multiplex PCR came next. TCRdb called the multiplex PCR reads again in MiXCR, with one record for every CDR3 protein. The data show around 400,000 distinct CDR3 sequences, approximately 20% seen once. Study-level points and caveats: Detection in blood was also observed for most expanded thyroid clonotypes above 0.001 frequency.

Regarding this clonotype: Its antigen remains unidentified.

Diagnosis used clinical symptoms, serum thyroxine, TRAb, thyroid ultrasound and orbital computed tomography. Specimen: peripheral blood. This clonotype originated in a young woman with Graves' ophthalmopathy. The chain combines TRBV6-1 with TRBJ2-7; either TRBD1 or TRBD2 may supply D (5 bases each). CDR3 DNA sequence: TGTGCCAGCAGGCCCGAGGGGAGCTCCTACGAGCAGTACTTC. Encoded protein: CASRPEGSSYEQYF.